Following are 31 T cell receptor beta chains from one sample sequenced in a study of T cell repertoires in cytomegalovirus infection. Via MiXCR, TCRdb re-called the reads, giving one row per CDR3 protein. Of 150,000 to 200,000 distinct CDR3 sequences detected, over 13% appear once; the ten largest clones hold roughly 27%. The specimen sequenced was PBMCs. All receptors come from a human donor in good health (CMV status not recorded). Some clones in this sample may be carry-over from other donors' samples.

Judged by abundance, this clonotype is medium-sized. V gene TRBV7-2 combines with J gene TRBJ2-3, with 12 bases matching TRBD2. The CDR3 totals 18 residues. Per germline, CDR1 SGHTA and CDR2 FQGNSA. V gave up 1 base and J gave up 4 bases; unmatched junction bases: 9. In nucleotides, the CDR3 is TGTGCCAGCAGCTTAGATGCCAGACTAGCGGGAGCCCCAGATACGCAGTATTTT. It encodes CASSLDARLAGAPDTQYF.

There are many counts of this clonotype. This sequence joins TRBV7-9 and TRBJ2-3, with TRBD2 identical over 7 bases. The CDR3 has 14 amino acids. Germline-derived CDR1 and CDR2 are SEHNR and FQNEAQ (reference sequence). The junction had 9 bases not matched to a gene; V was cut back by 6 bases and J by 6 bases. The CDR3: CASRGSGVMDTQYF. The CDR3, as DNA: TGTGCCAGCAGAGGCAGCGGGGTCATGGATACGCAGTATTTT.

This clonotype was counted many times. The chain has TRBV7-2 and TRBJ2-2, with 8 bases matching TRBD1. This CDR3 has 15 residues. Germline V CDR1 and CDR2: SGHTA, FQGNSA. After removal of 8 bases from V and 6 bases from J, the junction contained 11 bases not matched to a gene. The CDR3 region has the DNA TGTGCCAGCGCAAGACAGGGGAGGAATCCCGGGGAGCTGTTTTTT. Translated: CASARQGRNPGELFF.

In this sample, this clonotype turned up many times. The chain combines TRBV7-9 with TRBJ1-1; possible D gene TRBD1, 5 bases. The CDR3 has 13 amino acids. In germline, CDR1 is SEHNR, CDR2 FQNEAQ (reference sequence). V shed 6 bases and J shed 6 bases, with 14 bases lying between them. The CDR3 sequence: CASSGAQAPEAFF. In DNA form, the CDR3 reads TGTGCCAGCAGTGGGGCACAGGCCCCTGAAGCTTTCTTT. Using reference TRBV7-9 and TRBJ1-1 for the parts outside the CDR3, the full variable domain is DTGVSQNPRHKITKRGQNVTFRCDPISEHNRLYWYRQTLGQGPEFLTYFQNEAQLEKSRLLSDRFSAERPKGSFSTLEIQRTEQGDSAMYLCASSGAQAPEAFFGQGTRLTVV.

This clonotype was detected a few times. This rearrangement joins TRBV7-8 to TRBJ2-5; D may match TRBD1 or TRBD2 (6 bases each). Trimming took 4 bases from V and 1 from J, leaving 19 bases between them. Germline V gives CDR1 SGHVS, CDR2 FQNEAQ. The CDR3 consists of 17 residues. The CDR3 DNA sequence: TGTGCCAGCAGCTCATCGAGGCTAGGGGGGATCCAAGAGACCCAGTACTTC. Translated, it gives CASSSSRLGGIQETQYF.

This clonotype was counted at least ten times. J is TRBJ2-2 and V is TRBV7-6; TRBD1 is a possible D gene (5 bases). V gave up 1 base and J gave up 1 base, with 13 bases separating them. CDR1 and CDR2 (germline): SGHVS, FNYEAQ. This CDR3 is 17 amino acids long. CDR3 nucleotide sequence: TGTGCCAGCAGCTTAGGTCAAGGGGTCCTGAACACCGGGGAGCTGTTTTTT. This encodes CASSLGQGVLNTGELFF.

This clonotype was observed at least ten times. The genes are TRBV6-5 and TRBJ2-3; 9 bases match TRBD2. The length of the CDR3 is 15 residues. The germline gives CDR1 MNHEY, CDR2 SVGAGI. V dropped 6 bases and J dropped 1; count of bases not matched to a gene: 5. The CDR3: CASSPLAGGTDTQYF. The CDR3 DNA sequence: TGTGCCAGCAGCCCCTTAGCGGGGGGCACAGATACGCAGTATTTT.

This sequence joins TRBV18 and TRBJ2-5; 12 bases are a match to TRBD1. This CDR3 comprises 14 residues. J lost 4 bases, V lost 4 bases, and 1 base had no gene match. The V gene's germline CDR1 is KGHSH and CDR2 LQKENI. CDR3 sequence reads: CASSRDRGPETQYF. CDR3 nucleotides: TGTGCCAGCTCACGGGACAGGGGGCCAGAGACCCAGTACTTC.

There are many counts of this clonotype. This chain connects TRBV7-9 to TRBJ2-2; 7 bases align to TRBD1. The CDR3 has 17 amino acids. Germline CDR1 is SEHNR and CDR2 is FQNEAQ (reference sequence). V trimming: 5 bases; J trimming: 1 base; junction bases outside the gene matches: 10. CDR3 amino acids: CASSLFQGGVNTGELFF. The CDR3 DNA reads TGTGCCAGCAGCCTCTTCCAAGGGGGCGTGAACACCGGGGAGCTGTTTTTT.

V gene TRBV24-1 combines with J gene TRBJ2-1; D is unclear. The V and J ends lost 4 bases and 9 bases respectively, with 6 bases between them. The length of the CDR3 is 11 residues. Germline V gives CDR1 KGHDR, CDR2 SFDVKD. Written as DNA, the CDR3 is TGTGCCACCAGTGAAGAATTTGAGCAGTTCTTC. Translated: CATSEEFEQFF.

The sample holds many counts of this clonotype. The chain employs TRBV7-8 and TRBJ2-1, with TRBD2 matching 8 bases. Trimming took 5 bases from V and 1 from J; bases not matched to a gene: 10. From germline, CDR1 is SGHVS and CDR2 FQNEAQ. The CDR3 runs to 17 residues. CDR3 DNA: TGTGCCAGCAGCCGCGCTAGCGGGTTTAGTTCCTACAATGAGCAGTTCTTC. It translates to CASSRASGFSSYNEQFF.

This rearrangement joins TRBV18 to TRBJ1-2, with D possibly matching TRBD1 (5 bases). The CDR3 runs 15 residues. The V end lost 1 base, the J end lost 2 bases, and 11 bases lay between the germline ends. Germline V lookup: CDR1 KGHSH, CDR2 LQKENI. DNA for the CDR3: TGTGCCAGCTCACCACAAAAGACAGAGAACTATGGCTACACCTTC. Translated, it gives CASSPQKTENYGYTF.

This clonotype was observed at least ten times. The rearrangement uses TRBV28 and TRBJ1-1; possible D gene TRBD1, 5 bases. Looked up from germline, CDR1 is MDHEN and CDR2 is SYDVKM. The CDR3 has 13 residues. V was shortened by 10 bases and J by 4 bases, with 16 bases between the two germline ends. The CDR3: CATRGGGFTEAFF. As DNA, the CDR3 is TGTGCCACCCGGGGGGGGGGTTTCACTGAAGCTTTCTTT.

The chain joins TRBV12-3 or TRBV12-4 to TRBJ2-1; 16 bases align to TRBD2. The CDR3 extends over 15 amino acids. J gave up 8 bases and V 8 bases, and 6 bases lay outside the gene matches. In DNA form, the CDR3 reads TGTGCCAGCGTACCCGGGACTAGCGGGAGGGATGAGCAGTTCTTC. This encodes CASVPGTSGRDEQFF.

The chain links TRBV19 to TRBJ2-5; D tentatively reads TRBD1 or TRBD2 (5 bases each). Trimming pared 1 base from V and 1 base from J, leaving 7 bases between. The CDR3 is 14 residues long. Germline CDR1 is LNHDA and CDR2 is SQIVND (reference sequence). CDR3 protein: CASSIVGAQETQYF. The CDR3 DNA sequence: TGTGCCAGTAGTATAGTCGGGGCCCAAGAGACCCAGTACTTC.

This clonotype appeared many times. V usage is TRBV15 and J usage is TRBJ1-5; D is uncertain. The germline V gene has CDR1 LNHNV and CDR2 YYDKDF (reference sequence). V lost 1 base to trimming and J lost 3 bases, with 10 bases between them. The CDR3 extends over 15 amino acids. The CDR3, as DNA: TGTGCCACCAGCAGAGGGTCACAAGTCAATCAGCCCCAGCATTTT. It yields the protein CATSRGSQVNQPQHF.

This chain joins TRBV29-1 and TRBJ1-5; D may be TRBD1 (5 bases). V was cut by 7 bases and J by 3 bases, with 13 bases left in between. Germline CDR1 reads SQVTM; CDR2 reads ANQGSEA. The CDR3 sequence is 13 residues long. The CDR3 protein is CSAAGGNNQPQHF. The CDR3 nucleotides are TGCAGCGCGGCCGGGGGGAACAATCAGCCCCAGCATTTT.

The gene calls are TRBV11-1 and TRBJ2-7; D is possibly TRBD1 or TRBD2 (5 bases each). This CDR3 has 13 amino acids. The ends were cut back, 5 bases at V and 9 bases at J, with 17 bases in the middle. In germline, CDR1 is SGHAT, CDR2 FQDESV (reference sequence). This CDR3 reads CASSRDRSRWQYF. The CDR3 DNA follows: TGTGCCAGCAGCCGGGACCGGTCTCGGTGGCAGTACTTC. Looking up the rest from reference TRBV11-1 and TRBJ2-7 gives the full variable domain: EAEVAQSPRYKITEKSQAVAFWCDPISGHATLYWYRQILGQGPELLVQFQDESVVDDSQLPKDRFSAERLKGVDSTLKIQPAELGDSAMYLCASSRDRSRWQYFGPGTRLTVT.

The J gene is TRBJ1-2, the V gene TRBV20-1, with D perhaps matching TRBD1 (5 bases). Per germline, CDR1 DFQATT and CDR2 SNEGSKA (reference sequence). V lost 4 bases and J lost 0, with 15 bases in between. This CDR3 contains 15 residues. As DNA, the CDR3 is TGCAGTGCTACCACAGGAGGGTCTTCTAACTATGGCTACACCTTC. It specifies CSATTGGSSNYGYTF.

The chain links TRBV5-6 to TRBJ1-1; D perhaps matches TRBD1 (5 bases). In germline, CDR1 is SGHDT, CDR2 YYEEEE. V lost 4 bases and J lost 1, with 14 bases in between. The CDR3 contains 15 residues. CDR3 sequence reads: CASSLTYRRNTEAFF. The CDR3 nucleotides read TGTGCCAGCAGCCTCACCTACAGGAGGAACACTGAAGCTTTCTTT.

J is TRBJ1-5 and V is TRBV7-2; weak D call: TRBD1 (5 bases). The germline CDR1 and CDR2 sequences are SGHTA and FQGNSA. The length of the CDR3 is 14 residues. Trimming shortened V by 2 bases and J by 6 bases, and 11 bases separated the two germline ends. The DNA for the CDR3 is TGTGCCAGCAGCTTACGTCCAGGGATTCAGCCCCAGCATTTT. It specifies CASSLRPGIQPQHF.

This clonotype was observed many times. The J gene is TRBJ2-3, the V gene TRBV7-2, with D tentatively TRBD1 or TRBD2 (5 bases each). The CDR3 contains 14 residues. V lost 5 bases and J lost 6, with 15 bases in between. The V gene's germline CDR1 is SGHTA and CDR2 FQGNSA. CDR3: CASSRGPQRDTQYF. The CDR3 DNA sequence: TGTGCCAGCAGCAGGGGACCCCAACGGGATACGCAGTATTTT.

This clonotype was observed at least ten times. The CDR3 DNA reads as TGTGCCAGCAGCCGACAGGGGATAAGCTCTGGAAACACCATATATTTT. Amino acid sequence: CASSRQGISSGNTIYF. The V gene is TRBV7-8, the J gene TRBJ1-3, with TRBD1 matching 8 bases. CDR3 length: 16 amino acids. Germline V gene sequence: CDR1 SGHVS, CDR2 FQNEAQ. The J segment lost 0 bases and the V segment lost 5 bases, leaving 6 bases of the junction unmatched.

The CDR3 region is CASSQEPGLNEKLFF. CDR3 nucleotides: TGTGCCAGCAGCCAAGAACCGGGTCTTAATGAAAAACTGTTTTTT. The chain combines TRBV3-1 with TRBJ1-4; D gene uncertain. The CDR3 length is 15 residues. The germline V gene has CDR1 LGHDT and CDR2 YNNKEL (reference sequence). Trimming shortened V by 0 bases and J by 4 bases, and 9 bases separated the two germline ends. Full variable domain (remainder filled in from reference TRBV3-1 and TRBJ1-4): DTAVSQTPKYLVTQMGNDKSIKCEQNLGHDTMYWYKQDSKKFLKIMFSYNNKELIINETVPNRFSPKSPDKAHLNLHINSLELGDSAVYFCASSQEPGLNEKLFFGSGTQLSVL.

Of note for this clonotype: Given a much more abundant clone one base away, this may be a read error. This rearrangement joins TRBV11-3 to TRBJ2-1, with D unresolved. Trimming pared 4 bases from V and 4 bases from J, leaving 14 bases between. There are 15 residues in the CDR3. Germline CDR1 SGHNT, CDR2 YENEEA. The CDR3 nucleotides read TGTGCCAGCAGCTCCGGGCGGCGGACGTACAATGAGCAGTTCTTC. Protein sequence: CASSSGRRTYNEQFF.

This clonotype occurred many times. V gene TRBV5-4 combines with J gene TRBJ1-1; D unresolved. Trimming removed 1 base at V and 0 bases at J, with 10 bases between. The CDR3 totals 15 residues. Germline CDR1 reads SGHNT; CDR2 reads YYREEE (reference sequence). The CDR3 DNA is TGTGCCAGCAGCTTGTCGCCTAACGTGAACACTGAAGCTTTCTTT. Protein product: CASSLSPNVNTEAFF.

This clonotype was detected a few times. The V and J genes are TRBV20-1 and TRBJ1-1; TRBD1 is a possible D gene (5 bases). This CDR3 has 13 amino acids. CDR1 is DFQATT, CDR2 SNEGSKA, per germline (reference sequence). Deletions cut 6 bases from V and 4 bases from J, with 15 bases between. Written as DNA, the CDR3 is TGCAGTGCCGGGGGGGGGAGGATCACTGAAGCTTTCTTT. It translates to CSAGGGRITEAFF.

The V call is TRBV29-1, the J call TRBJ2-1; 11 positions match TRBD2. CDR1 is SQVTM and CDR2 is ANQGSEA in the germline V gene. CDR3 length: 13 amino acids. V shed 7 bases, J shed 4 bases, and the junction held 3 bases outside the gene matches. The CDR3 protein is CSAGLAVYNEQFF. In DNA form, the CDR3 reads TGCAGCGCGGGACTAGCGGTATACAATGAGCAGTTCTTC.

Only a few counts were recorded for this clonotype. J is TRBJ2-3 and V is TRBV4-2; 8 bases are a match to TRBD2. Germline V lookup: CDR1 LGHNA, CDR2 YNFKEQ. J gave up 6 bases and V 0 bases, and 8 bases lay outside the gene matches. This CDR3 contains 16 residues. This chain's CDR3 is CASSQEASGRPDTQYF. CDR3 nucleotides: TGTGCCAGCAGCCAAGAGGCCAGCGGGAGACCGGATACGCAGTATTTT.

The chain employs TRBV29-1 and TRBJ1-5; D gene unclear. The length of the CDR3 is 12 residues. The germline CDR1 and CDR2 sequences are SQVTM and ANQGSEA. Deletions cut 4 bases from V and 1 base from J, with 5 bases between. The CDR3: CSVGESNQPQHF. The CDR3 nucleotides are TGCAGCGTTGGGGAAAGCAATCAGCCCCAGCATTTT.

The chain joins TRBV19 to TRBJ1-5; no clear D gene. Deletions cut 10 bases from V and 1 base from J, with 11 bases between. In germline, CDR1 is LNHDA, CDR2 SQIVND (reference sequence). The CDR3 length is 13 residues. CDR3 DNA: TGTGCCACTCGGTCACAAAGCAATCAGCCCCAGCATTTT. Its protein product is CATRSQSNQPQHF.